This TCR beta chain was sequenced in a study of T cell changes during pregnancy in multiple sclerosis. CDR1 and CDR2 from the germline V gene are MNHNS and SASEGT. Trimming took 6 bases from V and 8 from J; bases not matched to a gene: 6. The CDR3 consists of 15 residues. Data came from immunoSEQ multiplex PCR; TCRdb stores just in-frame clones and leaves some out. The sample holds about 47,000 clones, roughly 90% seen once. This specimen was peripheral blood, taken in the first trimester of pregnancy. The chain combines TRBV6-1 with TRBJ1-6; 11 nucleotides line up with TRBD1. The sequence derives from a female donor with multiple sclerosis, enrolled in a pregnancy study. The CDR3 sequence is CASSSGQGVYSPLHF. The CDR3 coding sequence is TGTGCCAGCAGCTCGGGACAGGGGGTTTATTCACCCCTCCACTTT.